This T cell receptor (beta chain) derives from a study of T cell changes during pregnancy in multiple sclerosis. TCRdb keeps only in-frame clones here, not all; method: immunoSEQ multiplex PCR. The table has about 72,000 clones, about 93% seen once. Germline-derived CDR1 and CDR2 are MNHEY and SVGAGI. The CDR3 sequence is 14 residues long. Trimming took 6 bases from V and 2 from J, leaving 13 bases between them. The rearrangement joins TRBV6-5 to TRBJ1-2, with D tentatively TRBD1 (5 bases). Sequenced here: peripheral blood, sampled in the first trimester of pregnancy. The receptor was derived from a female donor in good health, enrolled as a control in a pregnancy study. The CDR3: CASSLRGSNYGYTF. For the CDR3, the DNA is TGTGCCAGCAGCTTACGGGGGAGCAACTATGGCTACACCTTC.